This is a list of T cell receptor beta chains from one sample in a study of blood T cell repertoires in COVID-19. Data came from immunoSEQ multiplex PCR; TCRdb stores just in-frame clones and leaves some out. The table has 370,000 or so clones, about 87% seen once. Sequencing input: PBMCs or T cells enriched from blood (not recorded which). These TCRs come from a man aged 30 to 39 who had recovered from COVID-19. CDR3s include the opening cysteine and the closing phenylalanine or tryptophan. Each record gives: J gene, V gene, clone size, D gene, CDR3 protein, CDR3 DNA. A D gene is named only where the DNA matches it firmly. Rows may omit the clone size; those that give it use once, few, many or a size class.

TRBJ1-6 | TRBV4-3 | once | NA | CASSQDLNSPLHF | TGCGCCAGCAGCCAAGACTTGAATTCACCCCTCCACTTT
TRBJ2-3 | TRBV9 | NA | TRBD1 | CASSVEGARTDTQYF | TGTGCCAGCAGCGTAGAGGGGGCCCGCACAGATACGCAGTATTTT
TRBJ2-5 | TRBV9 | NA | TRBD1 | CASSVQQGKETQYF | TGTGCCAGCAGCGTCCAACAGGGGAAAGAGACCCAGTACTTC
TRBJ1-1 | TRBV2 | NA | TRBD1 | CASSELGTGLNTEAFF | TGTGCCAGCAGTGAATTAGGGACAGGGTTGAACACTGAAGCTTTCTTT
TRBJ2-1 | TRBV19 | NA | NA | CASSLSDGRYRGNEQFF | TGTGCCAGTAGCCTGAGCGACGGCCGTTATCGGGGCAATGAGCAGTTCTTC
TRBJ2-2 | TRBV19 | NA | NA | CASRRRVEAGELFF | TGTGCCAGTCGACGGCGGGTGGAGGCCGGGGAGCTGTTTTTT
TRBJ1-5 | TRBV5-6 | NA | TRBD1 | CASSSYPGQEYSNQPQHF | TGTGCCAGCAGCTCATACCCGGGACAGGAATATAGCAATCAGCCCCAGCATTTT
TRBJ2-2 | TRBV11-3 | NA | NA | CASSPHLDGINTGELFF | TGTGCCAGCAGCCCACACCTCGACGGGATTAACACCGGGGAGCTGTTTTTT
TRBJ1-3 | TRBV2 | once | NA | CASRRQQSSGNTIYF | TGTGCCAGCAGGAGACAGCAGAGCTCTGGAAACACCATATATTTT
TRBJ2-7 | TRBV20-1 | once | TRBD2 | CSARGGAQVYF | TGCAGTGCTCGGGGGGGGGCGCAGGTGTACTTC
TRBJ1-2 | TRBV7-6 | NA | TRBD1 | CASSESGTGRWRGYTF | TGTGCCAGCAGCGAATCCGGGACAGGGCGGTGGAGGGGCTACACCTTC
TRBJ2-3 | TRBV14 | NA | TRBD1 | CASSPYEGTGGSDTQYF | TGTGCCAGCAGCCCGTACGAGGGGACAGGGGGGTCAGATACGCAGTATTTT